This passage covers 23 T cell receptor beta chains from one sample sequenced in a study of T cells expressing NK-cell markers. TCRdb reprocessed the 5' RACE reads and reports one entry per CDR3 protein, with no DNA. The clone table shows roughly 390,000 distinct CDR3 sequences, with the ten largest holding 5% to 5.5%. The sequenced material came from blood T cells: a sorted CD56 or NKG2C T cell subset, CD4+ or CD8+ T cells, or bulk PBMC T cells (not recorded which). These receptors were taken from a man aged 18-69 years in good health.

V gene TRBV19 combines with J gene TRBJ2-2; no DNA is available, so the TRBD1 call from TCRdb remains unchecked. The germline CDR1 and CDR2 sequences are LNHDA and SQIVND (reference sequence). This CDR3 has 17 residues. The CDR3 sequence: CASTLKPGTLNTGELFF.

The J gene is TRBJ1-1, the V gene TRBV3-1; no DNA is available, so the TRBD1 call from TCRdb remains unchecked. CDR1 LGHDT and CDR2 YNNKEL come from the germline V gene (reference sequence). This CDR3 spans 15 amino acids. The chain's CDR3 is CASSLYRGRWTEAFF.

V gene TRBV18 combines with J gene TRBJ1-4. CDR1 KGHSH and CDR2 LQKENI come from the germline V gene. This CDR3 spans 16 amino acids. CDR3 region: CASSLTWALQEEKLFF.

The chain uses TRBV20-1 and TRBJ1-5; TCRdb designates TRBD1, a call that cannot be tested without DNA. The CDR3 consists of 13 residues. Germline V gives CDR1 DFQATT, CDR2 SNEGSKA (reference sequence). CDR3 loop: CSASVGGLQPQHF.

The chain is built from TRBV2 and TRBJ2-3. This CDR3 has 16 amino acids. Germline-derived CDR1 and CDR2 are SNHLY and FYNNEI. The CDR3 loop is CASSVRQSGAVDTQYF.

The genes are TRBV3-1 and TRBJ1-2. This CDR3 is built from 12 residues. Per germline, CDR1 LGHDT and CDR2 YNNKEL (reference sequence). CDR3 residues: CASSQRAGGYTF. The full variable domain, with the rest looked up from reference TRBV3-1 and TRBJ1-2, is DTAVSQTPKYLVTQMGNDKSIKCEQNLGHDTMYWYKQDSKKFLKIMFSYNNKELIINETVPNRFSPKSPDKAHLNLHINSLELGDSAVYFCASSQRAGGYTFGSGTRLTVV.

This rearrangement joins TRBV6-1 to TRBJ2-2; TCRdb outputs TRBD1, but without DNA this stays unchecked. The germline gives CDR1 MNHNS, CDR2 SASEGT. There are 18 residues in the CDR3. CDR3 protein: CASSLSTGQVLGTGELFF.

The rearrangement links TRBV7-8 to TRBJ1-1. The V gene's germline CDR1 is SGHVS and CDR2 FQNEAQ. The CDR3 is 13 amino acids. The CDR3 sequence: CASSLVKESRAFF.

The rearrangement uses TRBV9 and TRBJ1-2; TCRdb's assignment of TRBD1 cannot be checked, as there is no DNA. This CDR3 contains 13 residues. Per the germline V gene, CDR1 is SGDLS and CDR2 is YYNGEE. The CDR3 reads CASGGWGDYGYTF.

J is TRBJ2-1 and V is TRBV20-1; TCRdb reports TRBD1, a call that lacks DNA to check it against. The germline V gene encodes CDR1 DFQATT and CDR2 SNEGSKA (reference sequence). This CDR3 spans 14 amino acids. The CDR3 protein is CSAKAGKTDNEQFF.

The gene calls are TRBV6-1 and TRBJ2-3; TCRdb picks TRBD2, but there is no DNA to check that call. The CDR3 runs to 15 residues. Germline V lookup: CDR1 MNHNS, CDR2 SASEGT. The CDR3: CASSASGSRGDTQYF.

The chain carries TRBV2 and TRBJ2-7; TCRdb selects TRBD1, and the lack of DNA leaves this call unchecked. The germline V gene has CDR1 SNHLY and CDR2 FYNNEI. This CDR3 region has 11 residues. CDR3 in amino acids: CASRGGDEQYF.

The J gene is TRBJ2-3, the V gene TRBV10-3; TCRdb gives TRBD1 as the D gene, but with no DNA this cannot be confirmed. CDR1 is ENHRY, CDR2 SYGVKD, per germline. The CDR3 sequence is 16 residues long. This chain's CDR3 is CAISGHLQGGADTQYF.

The chain joins TRBV12-3 or TRBV12-4 to TRBJ2-1; no DNA is available, so the TRBD1 call from TCRdb remains unchecked. The length of the CDR3 is 13 residues. The CDR3 loop reads CASSGGQYNEQFF.

The genes are TRBV7-9 and TRBJ1-1. CDR3 length equals 14 residues. Per the germline V gene, CDR1 is SEHNR and CDR2 is FQNEAQ (reference sequence). CDR3 residues: CASSSTVPNTEAFF.

The V call is TRBV29-1, the J call TRBJ2-5; TCRdb's assignment of TRBD1 cannot be checked, as there is no DNA. Germline-derived CDR1 and CDR2 are SQVTM and ANQGSEA. The CDR3 spans 15 residues. CDR3 protein: CSVEGRGGWEETQYF.

V and J are TRBV12-3 or TRBV12-4 and TRBJ1-3; the D call of TRBD1 rests on TCRdb alone, since no DNA is present to check it. The CDR3 runs to 14 residues. CDR3: CASGRSPSGNTIYF.

V gene TRBV6-2 or TRBV6-3 combines with J gene TRBJ1-5; TCRdb reports TRBD1, a call that lacks DNA to check it against. Germline V gene sequence: CDR1 MNHEY, CDR2 SVGEGT. The CDR3 is 19 residues long. This CDR3 is CASSYSPTGSAFSNQPQHF.

This chain uses TRBV24-1 with TRBJ2-7; without DNA, the TCRdb call of TRBD1 cannot be checked. This CDR3 has 15 amino acids. Germline lookup yields CDR1 KGHDR and CDR2 SFDVKD. This chain's CDR3 is CATSPGDFDSYEQYF.

This chain connects TRBV14 to TRBJ2-5; TCRdb picks TRBD1, but there is no DNA to check that call. CDR1 SGHDN and CDR2 FVKESK come from the germline V gene. The length of the CDR3 is 16 residues. CDR3 loop: CASSPGTGDFAETQYF.

The CDR3 region is CASQGGGDTQYF. V usage is TRBV12-3 or TRBV12-4 and J usage is TRBJ2-3; TCRdb designates TRBD1, a call that cannot be tested without DNA. CDR3 length equals 12 residues.

The chain is built from TRBV4-2 and TRBJ2-7; TCRdb reports TRBD2, a call that lacks DNA to check it against. CDR1 LGHNA and CDR2 YNFKEQ come from the germline V gene. There are 13 residues in the CDR3. The CDR3 sequence: CASSQEERTRQYF.

The chain has TRBV12-3 or TRBV12-4 and TRBJ2-7; absent DNA, TCRdb's TRBD1 call cannot be checked. The CDR3 consists of 15 residues. CDR3 sequence reads: CASSPWTASLLEQYF.